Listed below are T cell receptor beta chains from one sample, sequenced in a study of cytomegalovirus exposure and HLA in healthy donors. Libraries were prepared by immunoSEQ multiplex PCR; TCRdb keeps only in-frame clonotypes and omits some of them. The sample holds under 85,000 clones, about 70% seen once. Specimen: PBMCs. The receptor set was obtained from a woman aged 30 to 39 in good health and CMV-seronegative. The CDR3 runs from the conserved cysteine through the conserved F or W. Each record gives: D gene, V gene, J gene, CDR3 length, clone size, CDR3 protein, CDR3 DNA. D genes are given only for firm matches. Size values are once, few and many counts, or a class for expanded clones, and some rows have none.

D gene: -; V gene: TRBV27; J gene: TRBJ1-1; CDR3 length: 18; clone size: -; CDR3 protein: CASRFQTGGAGASAEAFF; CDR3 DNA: TGTGCCAGCAGATTTCAAACTGGCGGGGCGGGGGCCTCAGCTGAAGCTTTCTTT
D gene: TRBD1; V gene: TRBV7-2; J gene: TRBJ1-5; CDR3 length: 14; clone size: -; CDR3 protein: CASGGTGGNQPQHF; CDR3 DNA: TGTGCCAGCGGTGGGACAGGGGGCAATCAGCCCCAGCATTTT
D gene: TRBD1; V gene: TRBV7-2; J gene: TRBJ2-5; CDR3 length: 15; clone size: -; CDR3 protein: CASSLGDSYQETQYF; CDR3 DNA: TGTGCCAGCAGCTTAGGGGACAGTTACCAAGAGACCCAGTACTTC
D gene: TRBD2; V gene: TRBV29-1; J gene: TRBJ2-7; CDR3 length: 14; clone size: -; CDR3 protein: CSVKRTSGAYEQYF; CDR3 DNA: TGCAGCGTCAAAAGGACTAGCGGGGCCTACGAGCAGTACTTC
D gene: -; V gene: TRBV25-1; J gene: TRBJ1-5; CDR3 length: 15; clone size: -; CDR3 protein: CASGGGADSNQPQHF; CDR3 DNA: TGTGCCAGCGGAGGGGGGGCGGATAGCAATCAGCCCCAGCATTTT
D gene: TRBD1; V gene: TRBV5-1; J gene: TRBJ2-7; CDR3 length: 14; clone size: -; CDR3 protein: CASSWDSGAYEQYF; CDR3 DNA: TGCGCCAGCAGCTGGGACAGTGGGGCCTACGAGCAGTACTTC
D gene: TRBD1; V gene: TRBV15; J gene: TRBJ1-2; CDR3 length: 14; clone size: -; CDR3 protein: CATSRDRTGHGYTF; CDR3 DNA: TGTGCCACCAGCAGAGATCGGACAGGGCATGGCTACACCTTC
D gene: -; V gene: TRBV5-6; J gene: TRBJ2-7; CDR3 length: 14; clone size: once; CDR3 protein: CASSLDPSGYEQYF; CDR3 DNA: TGTGCCAGCAGCTTGGATCCCTCCGGGTACGAGCAGTACTTC
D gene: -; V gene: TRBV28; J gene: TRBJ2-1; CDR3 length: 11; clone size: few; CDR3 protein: CASRTGHEQFF; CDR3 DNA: TGTGCCAGCAGAACAGGGCATGAGCAGTTCTTC
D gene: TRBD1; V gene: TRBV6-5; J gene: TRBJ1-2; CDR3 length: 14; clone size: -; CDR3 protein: CASSLGTANYGYTF; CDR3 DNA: TGTGCCAGCAGCCTTGGGACAGCTAACTATGGCTACACCTTC
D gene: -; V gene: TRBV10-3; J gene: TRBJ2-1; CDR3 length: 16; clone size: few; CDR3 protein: CAIRPNSRTSYNEQFF; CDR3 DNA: TGTGCCATCAGGCCCAACAGTAGAACCTCCTACAATGAGCAGTTCTTC
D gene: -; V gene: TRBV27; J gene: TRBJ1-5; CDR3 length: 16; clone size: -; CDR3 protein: CASSTARQGRNQPQHF; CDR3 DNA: TGTGCCAGCAGTACGGCACGCCAGGGGCGAAATCAGCCCCAGCATTTT
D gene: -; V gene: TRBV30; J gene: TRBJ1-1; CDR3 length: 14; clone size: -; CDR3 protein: CAWSVYGGNTEAFF; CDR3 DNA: TGTGCCTGGAGTGTATATGGGGGCAACACTGAAGCTTTCTTT
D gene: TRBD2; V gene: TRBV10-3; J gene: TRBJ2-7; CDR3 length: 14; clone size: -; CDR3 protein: CAISFDSGGAGQYF; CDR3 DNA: TGTGCCATCAGTTTCGACTCCGGGGGGGCCGGGCAGTACTTC
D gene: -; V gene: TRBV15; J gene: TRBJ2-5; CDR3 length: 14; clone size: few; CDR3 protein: CATSRGQEEETQYF; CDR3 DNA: TGTGCCACCAGCAGAGGACAGGAAGAAGAGACCCAGTACTTC
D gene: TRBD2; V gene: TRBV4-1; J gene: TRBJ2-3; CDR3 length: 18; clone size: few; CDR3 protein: CASSFRRTSGGPTDTQYF; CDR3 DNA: TGCGCCAGCAGCTTCCGAAGGACTAGCGGGGGGCCCACAGATACGCAGTATTTT
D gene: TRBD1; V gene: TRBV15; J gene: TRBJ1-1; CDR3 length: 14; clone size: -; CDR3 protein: CATSRRQGPTEAFF; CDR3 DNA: TGTGCCACCAGCAGGCGACAGGGACCCACTGAAGCTTTCTTT
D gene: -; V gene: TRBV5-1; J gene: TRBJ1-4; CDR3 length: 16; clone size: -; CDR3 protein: CASSLGEGATNEKLFF; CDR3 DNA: TGCGCCAGCAGCTTGGGGGAGGGAGCAACTAATGAAAAACTGTTTTTT
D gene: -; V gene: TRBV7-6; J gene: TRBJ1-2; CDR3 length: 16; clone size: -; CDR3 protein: CASSPRARVLGYGYTF; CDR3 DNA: TGTGCCAGCAGCCCTAGGGCCAGGGTCCTAGGCTATGGCTACACCTTC
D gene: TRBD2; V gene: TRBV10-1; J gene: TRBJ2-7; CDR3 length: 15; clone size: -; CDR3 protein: CASSDERGGQYEQYF; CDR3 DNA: TGCGCCAGCAGTGACGAGCGGGGGGGCCAGTACGAGCAGTACTTC
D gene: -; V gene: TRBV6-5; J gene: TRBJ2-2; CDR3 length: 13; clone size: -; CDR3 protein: CASSDRQGWELFF; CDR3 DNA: TGTGCCAGCAGTGACCGACAAGGCTGGGAGCTGTTTTTT
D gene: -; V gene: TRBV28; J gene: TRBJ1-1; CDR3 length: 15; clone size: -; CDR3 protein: CASSLSPPRQDEAFF; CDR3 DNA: TGTGCCAGCAGTTTATCTCCCCCACGACAGGATGAAGCTTTCTTT
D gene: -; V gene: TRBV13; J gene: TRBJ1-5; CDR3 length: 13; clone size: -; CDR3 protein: CASSSSGRQPQHF; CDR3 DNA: TGTGCCAGCAGCTCGAGCGGCCGGCAGCCCCAGCATTTT
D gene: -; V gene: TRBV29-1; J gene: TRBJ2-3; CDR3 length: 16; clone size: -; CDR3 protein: CSVDRGASVSTDTQYF; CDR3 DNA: TGCAGCGTTGACCGTGGGGCTAGCGTTAGCACAGATACGCAGTATTTT
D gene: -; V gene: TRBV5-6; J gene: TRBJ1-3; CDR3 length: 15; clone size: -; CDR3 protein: CASSPTPSSGNTIYF; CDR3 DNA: TGTGCCAGCAGCCCGACTCCAAGCTCTGGAAACACCATATATTTT
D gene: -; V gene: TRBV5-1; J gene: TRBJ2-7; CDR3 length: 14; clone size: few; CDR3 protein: CASSPPMTGSEQYF; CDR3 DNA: TGCGCCAGCAGCCCGCCCATGACAGGTTCCGAGCAGTACTTC
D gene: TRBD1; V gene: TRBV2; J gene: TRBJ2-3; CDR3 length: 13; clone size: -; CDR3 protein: CASSLDRADTQYF; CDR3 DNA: TGTGCCAGCAGTCTGGACAGGGCAGATACGCAGTATTTT
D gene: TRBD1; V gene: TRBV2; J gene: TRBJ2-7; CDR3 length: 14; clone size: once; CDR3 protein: CASSLRGQGYEQYF; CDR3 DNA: TGTGCCAGCAGCCTACGGGGACAGGGGTACGAGCAGTACTTC
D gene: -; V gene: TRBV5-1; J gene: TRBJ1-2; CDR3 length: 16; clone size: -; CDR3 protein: CASSLDASWGQQGYTF; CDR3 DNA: TGCGCCAGCAGCCTGGACGCCTCCTGGGGGCAGCAGGGCTACACCTTC
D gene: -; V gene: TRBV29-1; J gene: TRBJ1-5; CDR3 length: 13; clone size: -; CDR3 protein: CSVKRDHNQPQHF; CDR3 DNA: TGCAGCGTTAAACGGGATCACAATCAGCCCCAGCATTTT
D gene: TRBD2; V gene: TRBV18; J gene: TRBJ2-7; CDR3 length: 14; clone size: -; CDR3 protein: CASSHTSGENEQYF; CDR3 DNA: TGTGCCAGCTCACACACTAGCGGGGAAAACGAGCAGTACTTC
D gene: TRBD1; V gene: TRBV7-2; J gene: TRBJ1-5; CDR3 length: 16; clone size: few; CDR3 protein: CASSSGQGTSNQPQHF; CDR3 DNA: TGTGCCAGCAGCTCAGGACAGGGAACTAGCAATCAGCCCCAGCATTTT
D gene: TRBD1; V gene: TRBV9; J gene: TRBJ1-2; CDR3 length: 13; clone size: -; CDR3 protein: CASSQTGDYGYTF; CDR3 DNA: TGTGCCAGCAGCCAGACAGGGGACTATGGCTACACCTTC
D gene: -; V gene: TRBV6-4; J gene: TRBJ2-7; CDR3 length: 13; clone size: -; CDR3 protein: CASSEWAGYEQYF; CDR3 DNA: TGTGCCAGCAGTGAGTGGGCGGGCTACGAGCAGTACTTC
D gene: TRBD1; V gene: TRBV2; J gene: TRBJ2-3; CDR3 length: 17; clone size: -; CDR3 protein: CASRVLSPGQGPDTQYF; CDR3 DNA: TGTGCCAGCAGGGTCCTATCACCGGGACAGGGACCAGATACGCAGTATTTT
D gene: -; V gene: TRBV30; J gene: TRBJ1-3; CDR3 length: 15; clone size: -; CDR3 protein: CAWSSWPRGGNTIYF; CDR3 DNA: TGTGCCTGGAGTTCCTGGCCCCGTGGTGGAAACACCATATATTTT
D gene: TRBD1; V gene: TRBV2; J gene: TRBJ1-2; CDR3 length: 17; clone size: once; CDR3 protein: CASTSGGQGYGMGGYTF; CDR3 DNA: TGTGCCAGCACGTCTGGCGGACAGGGTTATGGTATGGGTGGCTACACCTTC
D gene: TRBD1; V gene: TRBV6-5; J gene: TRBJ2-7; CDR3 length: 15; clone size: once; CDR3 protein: CASSYGQGAAGEQYF; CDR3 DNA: TGTGCCAGCAGTTACGGACAGGGGGCGGCTGGGGAGCAGTACTTC
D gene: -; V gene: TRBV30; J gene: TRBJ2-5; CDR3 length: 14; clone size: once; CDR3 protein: CAWRRGLARETQYF; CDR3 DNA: TGTGCCTGGAGGCGGGGCCTAGCGAGGGAGACCCAGTACTTC
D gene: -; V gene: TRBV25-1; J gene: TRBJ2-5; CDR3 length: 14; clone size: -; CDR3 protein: CASSEYGQQETQYF; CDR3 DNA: TGTGCCAGCAGTGAATATGGGCAGCAAGAGACCCAGTACTTC
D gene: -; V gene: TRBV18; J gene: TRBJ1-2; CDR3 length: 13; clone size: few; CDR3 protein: CASSLTANYGYTF; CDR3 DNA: TGTGCCAGCTCATTGACAGCTAACTATGGCTACACCTTC
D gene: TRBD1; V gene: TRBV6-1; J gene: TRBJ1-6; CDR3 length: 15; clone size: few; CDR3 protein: CASSEVGTGFSPLHF; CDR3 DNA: TGTGCCAGCAGTGAAGTTGGGACAGGGTTTTCACCCCTCCACTTT
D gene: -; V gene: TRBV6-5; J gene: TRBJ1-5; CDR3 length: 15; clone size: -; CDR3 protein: CASSYVQGGNQPQHF; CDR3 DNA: TGTGCCAGCAGTTACGTACAGGGTGGCAATCAGCCCCAGCATTTT
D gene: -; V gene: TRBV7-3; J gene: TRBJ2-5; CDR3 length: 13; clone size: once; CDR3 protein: CASSPRPKGAQYF; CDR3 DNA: TGTGCCAGCAGCCCGAGACCGAAGGGGGCCCAGTACTTC
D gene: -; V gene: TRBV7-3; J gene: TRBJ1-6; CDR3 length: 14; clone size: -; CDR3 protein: CASSFGTNNSPLHF; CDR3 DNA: TGTGCCAGCAGCTTTGGGACAAATAATTCACCCCTCCACTTT
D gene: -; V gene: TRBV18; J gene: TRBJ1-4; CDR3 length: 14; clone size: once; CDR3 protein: CASSRGEANEKLFF; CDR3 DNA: TGTGCCAGCTCACGCGGCGAGGCTAATGAAAAACTGTTTTTT
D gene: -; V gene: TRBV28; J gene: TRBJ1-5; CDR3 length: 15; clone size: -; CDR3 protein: CASSLDGRGNQPQHF; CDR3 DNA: TGTGCCAGCAGTTTAGACGGGAGAGGCAATCAGCCCCAGCATTTT
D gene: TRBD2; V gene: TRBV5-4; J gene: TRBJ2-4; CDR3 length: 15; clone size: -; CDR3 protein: CASSYFSGEGNIQYF; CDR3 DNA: TGTGCCAGCAGCTACTTTAGCGGGGAGGGGAACATTCAGTACTTC